The rows below give T cell receptor beta chains drawn from one sample of a study of blood T cells in healthy people across ages. TCRdb passed the 5' RACE reads through MiXCR, listing each CDR3 protein once. The data show 1.5 million to 2 million distinct CDR3 sequences, with approximately 50% seen just once and less than 2.5% held by the top ten. Sequencing was performed on blood. The receptors were gathered from a woman in her thirties or forties in good health. Both conserved end residues are part of each CDR3. D genes are given only for firm matches. Part of the rows lack a size; the others show once, few, many or a class for expanded clones.

few TRBJ2-7 TRBV5-6 - CASSLKGALHEQYF TGTGCCAGCAGCCTAAAAGGGGCCCTACACGAGCAGTACTTC
- TRBJ2-3 TRBV9 - CASSVGLAAGADTDTQYF TGTGCCAGCAGCGTAGGGTTGGCGGCGGGGGCGGACACAGATACGCAGTATTTT
few TRBJ1-2 TRBV29-1 TRBD1 CSVLTGDYGYTF TGCAGCGTTTTAACAGGGGACTATGGCTACACCTTC
- TRBJ2-7 TRBV7-2 - CASSQPILSGPDYEQYF TGTGCCAGCAGCCAACCCATCCTTAGCGGTCCGGACTACGAGCAGTACTTC
- TRBJ2-5 TRBV6-2/TRBV6-3 - CASSFAGSQETQYF TGTGCCAGCAGTTTCGCGGGGAGCCAAGAGACCCAGTACTTC
- TRBJ1-2 TRBV25-1 - CASRRTHNYGYTF TGTGCCAGCAGGCGGACACACAACTATGGCTACACCTTC
- TRBJ2-5 TRBV7-2 TRBD2 CASSLAGGGSETQYF TGTGCCAGCAGCTTAGCCGGGGGGGGATCGGAGACCCAGTACTTC
- TRBJ1-5 TRBV7-2 - CASSPRTVGQPQHF TGTGCCAGCAGCCCACGGACGGTGGGGCAGCCCCAGCATTTT
- TRBJ2-5 TRBV28 TRBD1 CASSDIGQGTYKRTQYF TGTGCCAGCAGTGATATTGGACAGGGTACCTACAAGAGAACCCAGTACTTC
- TRBJ2-5 TRBV4-1 - CASSQDGFGVQETQYF TGCGCCAGCAGCCAAGATGGTTTCGGGGTTCAAGAGACCCAGTACTTC
- TRBJ1-4 TRBV7-2 - CASSSEIPGANEKLFF TGTGCCAGCAGCTCCGAAATCCCCGGGGCTAATGAAAAACTGTTTTTT
once TRBJ2-4 TRBV6-5 - CASSYSTPGPGSNNIQYF TGTGCCAGCAGTTACTCGACCCCGGGGCCAGGATCCAATAACATTCAGTACTTC
- TRBJ2-7 TRBV7-2 TRBD1 CASSPQGGPSYEQYF TGTGCCAGCAGCCCTCAAGGGGGCCCGTCCTACGAGCAGTACTTC
- TRBJ2-5 TRBV20-1 TRBD1 CSVAGSPDRGNRETQYF TGCAGTGTTGCGGGGTCTCCGGACAGGGGTAACCGGGAGACCCAGTACTTC
few TRBJ2-5 TRBV6-5 - CASSASGRKIETQYF TGTGCCAGCAGTGCGTCGGGACGGAAAATAGAGACCCAGTACTTC
few TRBJ1-2 TRBV12-3/TRBV12-4 - CASSLKGTSGYTF TGTGCCAGCAGTTTAAAGGGAACCAGCGGCTACACCTTC
- TRBJ2-7 TRBV20-1 - CSARAGRSYNEQYF TGCAGTGCTAGAGCGGGGCGCTCCTACAATGAGCAGTACTTC
- TRBJ2-5 TRBV10-3 TRBD1 CAISEARTGSRETQYF TGTGCCATCAGTGAGGCCAGGACAGGGTCCAGGGAGACCCAGTACTTC